This T cell receptor beta chain was sequenced in a study of T cell repertoires in cytomegalovirus infection. TCRdb used MiXCR to reprocess the reads, holding one entry per CDR3 protein. This table holds roughly 180,000 distinct CDR3 sequences, 28% found once. The CDR3 has 15 amino acids. After removal of 6 bases from V and 4 bases from J, the junction contained 8 bases not matched to a gene. Germline V gene lookup returns CDR1 SNHLY and CDR2 FYNNEI. The rearrangement uses TRBV2 and TRBJ2-5; 10 nucleotides align to TRBD1. Sequencing used PBMCs. The source is a human donor in good health (CMV status not recorded). Some clones in this sample may be carry-over from other donors' samples. CDR3 in DNA: TGTGCCAGCAGGGGCCGGACAGGGGGTTCAGAGACCCAGTACTTC. This sequence encodes CASRGRTGGSETQYF.